This is a list of T cell receptor beta chains from one sample in a study of T cells in localized non-small cell lung cancer. The protocol was immunoSEQ multiplex PCR, while the TCRdb copy is restricted to in-frame clones and leaves out a portion. The sample lists tens of thousands of clones; 86% were seen once. The sequencing here drew on peripheral blood, taken before any cancer treatment. The source is a woman aged 18 to 55 with stage III lung adenocarcinoma. The CDR3 runs from the conserved cysteine through the conserved F or W. The D gene is left open where the match is weak. Size values are once, few and many counts, or a class for expanded clones, and some rows have none.

J,V,D,size,CDR3,DNA
TRBJ2-7,TRBV6-5,TRBD1,NA,CASSFGTGSYEQYF,TGTGCCAGCAGTTTCGGGACAGGTTCCTACGAGCAGTACTTC
TRBJ1-1,TRBV5-1,NA,once,CASSFSMINTEAFF,TGCGCCAGCAGCTTTTCAATGATTAACACTGAAGCTTTCTTT
TRBJ2-6,TRBV5-8,NA,few,CASSRDRSGANVLTF,TGTGCCAGCAGCCGAGACCGCTCTGGGGCCAACGTCCTGACTTTC
TRBJ1-1,TRBV21-1,NA,NA,CASSNPGRDTEAFF,TGTGCCAGCAGCAACCCGGGGAGAGACACTGAAGCTTTCTTT
TRBJ2-3,TRBV7-3,NA,NA,CASSLTYSTDTQYF,TGTGCCAGCAGCTTAACGTACTCCACAGATACGCAGTATTTT
TRBJ1-2,TRBV5-4,NA,NA,CASGRGGEDYGYTF,TGTGCCAGCGGACGTGGGGGGGAAGACTATGGCTACACCTTC
TRBJ2-6,TRBV30,NA,NA,CAWSNVGGAGSGANVLTF,TGTGCCTGGAGTAATGTGGGGGGGGCAGGGTCTGGGGCCAACGTCCTGACTTTC
TRBJ1-4,TRBV6-1,TRBD1,NA,CASSEYRGENEKLFF,TGTGCCAGCAGTGAATACAGGGGCGAAAATGAAAAACTGTTTTTT
TRBJ2-6,TRBV5-5,NA,few,CASSASGANVLTF,TGTGCCAGCAGCGCGAGTGGGGCCAACGTCCTGACTTTC
TRBJ2-1,TRBV7-9,TRBD1,NA,CASSLGRGQASYNEQFF,TGTGCCAGCAGCTTAGGGCGGGGACAGGCATCCTACAATGAGCAGTTCTTC
TRBJ1-4,TRBV11-2,NA,NA,CASAPPSGTVSDEKLFF,TGTGCAAGCGCGCCTCCCTCCGGAACAGTCAGTGACGAAAAACTGTTTTTT
TRBJ2-5,TRBV6-5,NA,NA,CASSYHAKETQYF,TGTGCCAGCAGTTACCACGCGAAAGAGACCCAGTACTTC
TRBJ2-5,TRBV2,NA,NA,CARRRGPYQETQYF,TGTGCCCGTAGGAGGGGCCCGTACCAAGAGACCCAGTACTTC
TRBJ2-1,TRBV9,NA,NA,CASNMYSLSSYNEQFF,TGTGCCAGCAACATGTATAGCCTCAGCTCCTACAATGAGCAGTTCTTC
TRBJ1-3,TRBV4-1,NA,NA,CASSQLLTSGNTIYF,TGCGCCAGCAGCCAGTTGCTGACCTCTGGAAACACCATATATTTT
TRBJ2-2,TRBV7-6,TRBD2,NA,CASSPLAGVGELFF,TGTGCCAGCAGCCCTCTAGCGGGGGTCGGGGAGCTGTTTTTT
TRBJ2-7,TRBV14,NA,NA,CASSQDPYEQYF,TGTGCCAGCAGCCAAGATCCCTACGAGCAGTACTTC
TRBJ1-1,TRBV27,NA,NA,CASSFLRGMNTEAFF,TGTGCCAGCAGTTTTTTGAGGGGGATGAACACTGAAGCTTTCTTT
TRBJ2-3,TRBV5-4,NA,NA,CASSTGQTDTQYF,TGTGCCAGCAGCACCGGACAGACAGATACGCAGTATTTT
TRBJ2-2,TRBV2,NA,few,CASSLTEVNTGELFF,TGTGCCAGCAGTCTAACGGAGGTGAACACCGGGGAGCTGTTTTTT
TRBJ1-5,TRBV28,NA,few,CASSHTAYRVGSNQPQHF,TGTGCCAGCAGTCACACAGCTTATCGGGTGGGTAGCAATCAGCCCCAGCATTTT
TRBJ1-5,TRBV15,NA,NA,CATSRDPGGNQPQHF,TGTGCCACCAGCAGAGACCCGGGGGGCAATCAGCCCCAGCATTTT
TRBJ2-7,TRBV7-8,NA,NA,CASSFSGTPGLYEQYF,TGTGCCAGCAGCTTCTCCGGGACCCCGGGGTTGTACGAGCAGTACTTC
TRBJ1-2,TRBV19,TRBD1,NA,CASRGQGAEGYTF,TGTGCCAGTAGAGGACAGGGGGCCGAGGGCTACACCTTC
TRBJ2-2,TRBV6-1,TRBD2,NA,CASSASTSGDGGELFF,TGTGCCAGCAGTGCCTCGACTAGCGGAGACGGCGGGGAGCTGTTTTTT
TRBJ2-7,TRBV30,NA,once,CAWSGGGKQGEQYF,TGTGCCTGGAGTGGAGGTGGGAAGCAGGGAGAGCAGTACTTC
TRBJ2-3,TRBV6-1,NA,NA,CASRNGGTDTQYF,TGTGCCAGCAGGAACGGGGGCACAGATACGCAGTATTTT
TRBJ2-1,TRBV6-4,TRBD2,NA,CASSDSRSGGADEQFF,TGTGCCAGCAGTGACTCGAGGAGCGGGGGGGCTGATGAGCAGTTCTTC
TRBJ2-3,TRBV5-4,NA,NA,CASSLSFGGTDTQYF,TGTGCCAGCAGCTTAAGCTTTGGGGGGACAGATACGCAGTATTTT
TRBJ2-1,TRBV7-9,TRBD1,NA,CASSIRQGFNEQFF,TGTGCCAGCAGCATCCGACAGGGGTTCAATGAGCAGTTCTTC
TRBJ2-5,TRBV15,TRBD1,NA,CATSRFRGHQETQYF,TGTGCCACCAGCAGATTTAGGGGGCACCAAGAGACCCAGTACTTC
TRBJ2-1,TRBV27,NA,NA,CASSPAGGLVPGNEQFF,TGTGCCAGCAGTCCCGCCGGTGGGCTAGTTCCGGGCAATGAGCAGTTCTTC
TRBJ2-3,TRBV7-3,TRBD1,NA,CASSLGAGGTTDTQYF,TGTGCCAGCAGCTTAGGCGCAGGGGGAACCACAGATACGCAGTATTTT
TRBJ1-5,TRBV19,NA,NA,CASSSSVDQPQHF,TGTGCCAGTAGTAGTAGTGTCGATCAGCCCCAGCATTTT
TRBJ2-1,TRBV30,NA,NA,CAWSVRNNEQFF,TGTGCCTGGAGTGTCCGAAACAATGAGCAGTTCTTC
TRBJ1-1,TRBV19,NA,NA,CASSKVRDPRVTEAFF,TGTGCCAGTAGTAAGGTTCGGGACCCAAGGGTCACTGAAGCTTTCTTT
TRBJ2-7,TRBV5-4,TRBD2,NA,CASSLGLAGGYEQYF,TGTGCCAGCAGCTTGGGGCTAGCGGGGGGCTACGAGCAGTACTTC
TRBJ1-1,TRBV19,NA,NA,CASRVWSDLNTEAFF,TGTGCCAGTAGAGTGTGGTCAGACCTCAACACTGAAGCTTTCTTT
TRBJ1-2,TRBV11-2,NA,NA,CASSTSGSYGYTF,TGTGCCAGCAGTACTTCAGGGTCCTATGGCTACACCTTC
TRBJ2-1,TRBV7-9,TRBD1,NA,CASSPDRGLYNEQFF,TGTGCCAGCAGCCCCGACAGGGGGCTTTACAATGAGCAGTTCTTC
TRBJ2-3,TRBV5-1,TRBD1,NA,CASSWGTGVLTPTDTQYF,TGCGCCAGCAGCTGGGGGACAGGAGTGCTCACCCCCACAGATACGCAGTATTTT
TRBJ1-6,TRBV7-9,NA,few,CASSDQNSPLHF,TGTGCCAGCAGCGATCAAAATTCACCCCTCCACTTT
TRBJ1-5,TRBV6-9,TRBD1,NA,CASSYRQGRRNQPQHF,TGTGCCAGCAGTTACAGACAGGGGAGACGCAATCAGCCCCAGCATTTT
TRBJ1-2,TRBV7-8,NA,NA,CASSSHRGGDVYGYTF,TGTGCCAGCAGCTCACACCGGGGGGGCGATGTCTATGGCTACACCTTC